The clone carrying this T cell receptor beta chain was recorded a few times. Antigen specificity is unknown. This entry is derived from a study of beta chain features in type 1 diabetes. Germline CDR1 GTSNPN, CDR2 SVGIG (reference sequence). This CDR3 is built from 15 residues. The J segment lost 2 bases and the V segment lost 0 bases, leaving 1 base of the junction unmatched. General study results and limits: VDJ junctions from patients with type 1 diabetes contained fewer insertions and more deletions.

TCRB transcripts that were expressed got sequenced, as all of the isolated RNA had been reverse transcribed. This table comes from immunoSEQ multiplex PCR, and its TCRdb copy is limited to in-frame clones, with some not included. In the table there are approximately 150,000 clones, less than 9.5% of which are singletons. The specimen sequenced was central memory CD4+ T cells from blood. The TCR originated in a woman aged 18-29 years in good health. The chain recombines TRBV30 with TRBJ2-1, with 10 bases matching TRBD2. CDR3 residues: CAWSVSGGAYNEQFF. The CDR3 bases are TGTGCCTGGAGTGTAAGCGGGGGGGCCTACAATGAGCAGTTCTTC. Looking up the rest from reference TRBV30 and TRBJ2-1 gives the full variable domain: SQTIHQWPATLVQPVGSPLSLECTVEGTSNPNLYWYRQAAGRGLQLLFYSVGIGQISSEVPQNLSASRPQDRQFILSSKKLLLSDSGFYLCAWSVSGGAYNEQFFGPGTRLTVL.